The source of this T cell receptor beta chain is a study of T cell responses to AZD1222 COVID-19 vaccine. Sequencing used immunoSEQ multiplex PCR; TCRdb keeps in-frame clones, though not all of them. The table lists approximately 140,000 clones, 90% to 95% of them singletons. This clone has a handful of counts. What it binds is not known. The study's findings and limits: Most donors were white British and more were female, and clonal diversity was possibly underestimated. Increased Spike-specific TCR breadth and depth were observed after two AZD1222 doses. AZD1222 recipients seropositive at baseline numbered only six. Unmutated variant regions reportedly attract nearly half of all spike-specific TCRs.

Germline CDR1 is SGHVS and CDR2 is FNYEAQ. The CDR3 has 16 amino acids. Trimming removed 5 bases from V and 6 bases from J, with 22 bases in between. J is TRBJ1-2 and V is TRBV7-6; weak D call: TRBD1 (5 bases). Sample: peripheral blood, taken on day 0 of AZD1222 vaccination. This TCR was sampled from an adult in good health. The CDR3 DNA reads TGTGCCAGCAGCCCTGCCGGGTGGCAGGGATACGATGGCTACACCTTC. Translated: CASSPAGWQGYDGYTF.